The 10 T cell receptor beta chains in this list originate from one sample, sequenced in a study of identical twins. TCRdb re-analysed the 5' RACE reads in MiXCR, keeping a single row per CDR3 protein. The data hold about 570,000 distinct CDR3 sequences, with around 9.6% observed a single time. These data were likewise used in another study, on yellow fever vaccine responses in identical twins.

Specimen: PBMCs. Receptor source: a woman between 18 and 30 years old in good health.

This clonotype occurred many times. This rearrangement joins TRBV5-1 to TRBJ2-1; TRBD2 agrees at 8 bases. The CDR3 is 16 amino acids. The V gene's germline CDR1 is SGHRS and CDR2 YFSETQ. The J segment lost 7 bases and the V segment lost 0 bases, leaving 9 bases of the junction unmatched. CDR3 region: CASSLEFAGGGNEQFF. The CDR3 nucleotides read TGCGCCAGCAGCTTGGAATTTGCGGGAGGTGGGAATGAGCAGTTCTTC.

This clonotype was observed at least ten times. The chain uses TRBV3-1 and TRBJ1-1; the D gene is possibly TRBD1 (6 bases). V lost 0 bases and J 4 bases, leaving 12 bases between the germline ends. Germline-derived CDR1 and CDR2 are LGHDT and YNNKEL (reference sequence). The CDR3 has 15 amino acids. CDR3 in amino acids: CASSQDSGASTEAFF. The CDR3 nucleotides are TGTGCCAGCAGCCAAGATTCGGGGGCTAGCACTGAAGCTTTCTTT.

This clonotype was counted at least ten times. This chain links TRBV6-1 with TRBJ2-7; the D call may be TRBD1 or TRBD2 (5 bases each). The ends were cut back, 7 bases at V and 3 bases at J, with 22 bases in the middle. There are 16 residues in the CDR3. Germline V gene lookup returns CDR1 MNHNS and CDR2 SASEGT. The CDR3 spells CASTPGRESANYEQYF. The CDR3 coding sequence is TGTGCCAGCACCCCCGGCAGGGAGTCGGCTAACTACGAGCAGTACTTC.

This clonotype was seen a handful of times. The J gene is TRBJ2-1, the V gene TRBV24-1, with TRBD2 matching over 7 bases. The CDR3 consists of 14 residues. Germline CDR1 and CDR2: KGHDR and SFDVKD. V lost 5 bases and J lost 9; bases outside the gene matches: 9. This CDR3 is CATSGEGEGFEQFF. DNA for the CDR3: TGTGCCACCAGTGGGGAGGGAGAAGGGTTTGAGCAGTTCTTC.

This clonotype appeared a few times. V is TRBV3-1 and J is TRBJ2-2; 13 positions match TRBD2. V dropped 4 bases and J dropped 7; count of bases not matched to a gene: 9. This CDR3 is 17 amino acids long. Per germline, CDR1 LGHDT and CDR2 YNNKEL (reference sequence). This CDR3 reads CASSPSTSGRANGELFF. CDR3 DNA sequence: TGTGCCAGCAGCCCCTCCACTAGCGGGAGGGCCAACGGGGAGCTGTTTTTT. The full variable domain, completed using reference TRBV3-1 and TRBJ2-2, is DTAVSQTPKYLVTQMGNDKSIKCEQNLGHDTMYWYKQDSKKFLKIMFSYNNKELIINETVPNRFSPKSPDKAHLNLHINSLELGDSAVYFCASSPSTSGRANGELFFGEGSRLTVL.

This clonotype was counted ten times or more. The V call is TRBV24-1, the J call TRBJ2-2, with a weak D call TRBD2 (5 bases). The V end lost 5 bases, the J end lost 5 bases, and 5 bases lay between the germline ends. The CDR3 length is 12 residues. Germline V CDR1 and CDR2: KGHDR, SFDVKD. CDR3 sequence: CATSGETGELFF. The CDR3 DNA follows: TGTGCCACCAGTGGGGAGACCGGGGAGCTGTTTTTT.

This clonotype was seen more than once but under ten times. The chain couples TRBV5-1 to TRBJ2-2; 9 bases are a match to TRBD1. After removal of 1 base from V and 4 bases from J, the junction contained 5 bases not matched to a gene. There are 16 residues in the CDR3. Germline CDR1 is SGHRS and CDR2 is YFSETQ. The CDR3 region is CASSLLGQGRTGELFF. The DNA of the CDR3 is TGCGCCAGCAGCTTGCTCGGACAGGGGCGCACCGGGGAGCTGTTTTTT. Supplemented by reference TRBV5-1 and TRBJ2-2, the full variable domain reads KAGVTQTPRYLIKTRGQQVTLSCSPISGHRSVSWYQQTPGQGLQFLFEYFSETQRNKGNFPGRFSGRQFSNSRSEMNVSTLELGDSALYLCASSLLGQGRTGELFFGEGSRLTVL.

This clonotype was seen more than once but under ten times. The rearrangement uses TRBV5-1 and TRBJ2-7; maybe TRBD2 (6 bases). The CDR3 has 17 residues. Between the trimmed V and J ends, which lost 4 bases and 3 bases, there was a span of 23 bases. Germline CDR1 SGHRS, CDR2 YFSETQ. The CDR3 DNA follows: TGCGCCAGCAGCCCCCTTGACGGGCGCGGGAACGACTACGAGCAGTACTTC. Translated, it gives CASSPLDGRGNDYEQYF.

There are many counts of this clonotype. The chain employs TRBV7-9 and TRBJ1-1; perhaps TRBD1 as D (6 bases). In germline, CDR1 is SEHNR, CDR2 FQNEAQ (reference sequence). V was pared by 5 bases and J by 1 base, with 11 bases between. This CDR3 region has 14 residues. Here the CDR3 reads CASSNTGWNTEAFF. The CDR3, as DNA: TGTGCCAGCAGCAACACAGGGTGGAACACTGAAGCTTTCTTT.

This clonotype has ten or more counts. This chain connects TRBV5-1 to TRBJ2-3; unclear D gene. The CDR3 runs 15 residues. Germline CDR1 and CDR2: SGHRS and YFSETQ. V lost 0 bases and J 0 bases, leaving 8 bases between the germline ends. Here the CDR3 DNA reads TGCGCCAGCAGCTTGGATGCCTTAAGCACAGATACGCAGTATTTT. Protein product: CASSLDALSTDTQYF.